This T cell receptor beta chain was recorded in a study of blood T cell repertoires in COVID-19. This CDR3 comprises 13 residues. CDR1 is SGHDN and CDR2 is FVKESK in the germline V gene. J gave up 3 bases and V 5 bases, and 4 bases lay outside the gene matches. Profiled with immunoSEQ multiplex PCR; TCRdb holds only in-frame clones, not every one. The data hold 200,000 to 300,000 clones, with 70% to 85% observed a single time. The TCR sequence derives from a woman of 80 years or more with acute or convalescent COVID-19. Sequencing was performed on peripheral blood. The rearrangement uses TRBV14 and TRBJ2-7, with 7 bases matching TRBD2. CDR3: CASSYPGGYEQYF. The CDR3 DNA reads as TGTGCCAGCAGCTATCCGGGAGGCTACGAGCAGTACTTC.